Shown below are 6 T cell receptor beta chains from a single sample sequenced in a study of control samples from healthy donors and cancer patients. Clones were sequenced by immunoSEQ multiplex PCR, and TCRdb holds only the in-frame ones, with some missing. Of about 130,000 clones detected, 90% appear once; the ten largest clones hold roughly 2.5%. The sample comprised blood. These receptors came from a man between 18 and 29 years old in good health.

The V and J genes are TRBV27 and TRBJ1-1; 7 nucleotides match TRBD1. V lost 5 bases to trimming and J lost 1 base; unmatched junction nucleotides: 7. The CDR3 is made up of 15 amino acids. The germline gives CDR1 MNHEY, CDR2 SMNVEV (reference sequence). Here the CDR3 reads CASSPTGVSNTEAFF. The CDR3 DNA is TGTGCCAGCAGTCCAACAGGGGTCTCGAACACTGAAGCTTTCTTT.

This chain uses TRBV7-6 with TRBJ2-7; D is uncertain. Between the trimmed V and J ends, which lost 3 bases and 1 base, there was a span of 7 bases. The CDR3 sequence is 13 residues long. Germline assignment: CDR1 SGHVS and CDR2 FNYEAQ. CDR3 bases: TGTGCCAGCAGCTTTCCCGGTTCCTACGAGCAGTACGTC. It codes for CASSFPGSYEQYV.

The chain carries TRBV5-4 and TRBJ1-6, with TRBD1 matching 12 bases. Germline V gene data show CDR1 as SGHNT and CDR2 as YYREEE (reference sequence). The ends lost 2 bases at V and 9 bases at J; junction bases unmatched: 6. The CDR3 extends over 16 amino acids. The CDR3 DNA sequence: TGTGCCAGCAGCTTCGGGACAGGGGGCGATGGTTCACCCCTCCACTTT. Its translation is CASSFGTGGDGSPLHF.

This rearrangement joins TRBV29-1 to TRBJ1-2, with D tentatively TRBD1 (5 bases). The germline V gene encodes CDR1 SQVTM and CDR2 ANQGSEA. The CDR3 extends over 14 amino acids. The V end was cut by 6 bases, the J end by 10 bases, with 24 bases between. The CDR3 protein is CSVYGLGLGGAYTF. The CDR3 DNA reads as TGCAGCGTGTATGGGTTGGGATTGGGGGGTGCCTACACCTTC.

The chain is built from TRBV30 and TRBJ2-2; D is ambiguous. Trimming stripped 2 bases from V and 8 bases from J, with 24 bases between. Germline-derived CDR1 and CDR2 are GTSNPN and SVGIG (reference sequence). The CDR3 sequence is 17 residues long. DNA of the CDR3: TGTGCCTGGAGTACCCTCCCCTACCTGCGTTCTGCAGGGGAGCTGTTTTTT. Protein product: CAWSTLPYLRSAGELFF.

The chain has TRBV7-9 and TRBJ2-1; TRBD1 aligns across 7 bases. Per germline, CDR1 SEHNR and CDR2 FQNEAQ (reference sequence). V gave up 8 bases and J gave up 0 bases; unmatched junction bases: 1. This CDR3 has 13 residues. In nucleotides, the CDR3 is TGTGCCAGCTGGACAGGCTCCTACAATGAGCAGTTCTTC. Protein sequence: CASWTGSYNEQFF.